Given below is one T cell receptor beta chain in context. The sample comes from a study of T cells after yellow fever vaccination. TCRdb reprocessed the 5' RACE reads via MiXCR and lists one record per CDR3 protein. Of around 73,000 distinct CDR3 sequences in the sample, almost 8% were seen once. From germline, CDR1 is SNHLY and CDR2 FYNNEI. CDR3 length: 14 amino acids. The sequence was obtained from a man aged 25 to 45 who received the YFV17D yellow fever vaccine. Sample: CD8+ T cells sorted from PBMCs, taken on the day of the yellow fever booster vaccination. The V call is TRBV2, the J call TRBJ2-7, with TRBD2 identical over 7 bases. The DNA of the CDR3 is TGTGCAAATCAAGCGGGATTGACTACCTACGAGCAGTACTTC. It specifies CANQAGLTTYEQYF.